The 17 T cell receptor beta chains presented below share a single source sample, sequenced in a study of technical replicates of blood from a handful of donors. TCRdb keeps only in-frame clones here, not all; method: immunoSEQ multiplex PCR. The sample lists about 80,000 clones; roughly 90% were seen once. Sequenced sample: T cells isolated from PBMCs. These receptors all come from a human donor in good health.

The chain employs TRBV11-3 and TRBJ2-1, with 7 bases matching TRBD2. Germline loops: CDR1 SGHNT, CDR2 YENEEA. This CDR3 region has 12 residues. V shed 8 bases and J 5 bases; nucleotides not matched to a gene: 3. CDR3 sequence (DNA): TGTGCCAGCCGTCGGGAGGACAATGAGCAGTTCTTC. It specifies CASRREDNEQFF.

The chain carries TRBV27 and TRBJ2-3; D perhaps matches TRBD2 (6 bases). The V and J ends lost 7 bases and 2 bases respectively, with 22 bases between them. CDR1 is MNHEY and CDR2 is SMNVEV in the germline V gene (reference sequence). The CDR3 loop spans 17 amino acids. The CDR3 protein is CASTPSAGPAFTDTQYF. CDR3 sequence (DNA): TGTGCCAGCACTCCCTCCGCGGGACCCGCGTTCACAGATACGCAGTATTTT.

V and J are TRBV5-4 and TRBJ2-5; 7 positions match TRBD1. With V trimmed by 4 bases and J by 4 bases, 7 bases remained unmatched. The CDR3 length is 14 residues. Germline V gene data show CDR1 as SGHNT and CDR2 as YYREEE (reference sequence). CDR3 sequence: CASSVPTGAETQYF. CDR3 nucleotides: TGTGCCAGCAGCGTTCCCACAGGGGCAGAGACCCAGTACTTC.

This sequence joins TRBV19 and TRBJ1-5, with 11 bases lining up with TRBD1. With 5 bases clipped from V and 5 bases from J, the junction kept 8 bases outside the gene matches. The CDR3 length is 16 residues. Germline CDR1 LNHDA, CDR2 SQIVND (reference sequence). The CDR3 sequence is CASSLLPGQGDQPQHF. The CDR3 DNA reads TGTGCCAGTAGTCTCTTACCGGGACAGGGGGATCAGCCCCAGCATTTT. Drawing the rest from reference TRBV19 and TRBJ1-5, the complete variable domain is DGGITQSPKYLFRKEGQNVTLSCEQNLNHDAMYWYRQDPGQGLRLIYYSQIVNDFQKGDIAEGYSVSREKKESFPLTVTSAQKNPTAFYLCASSLLPGQGDQPQHFGDGTRLSIL.

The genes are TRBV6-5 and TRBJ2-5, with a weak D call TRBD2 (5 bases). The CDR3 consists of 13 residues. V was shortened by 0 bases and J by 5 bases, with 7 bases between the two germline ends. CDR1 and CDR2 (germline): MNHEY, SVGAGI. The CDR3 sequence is CASSYSKRETQYF. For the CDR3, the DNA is TGTGCCAGCAGTTACTCGAAGCGGGAGACCCAGTACTTC.

The CDR3 nucleotides are TGTGCCACAACAGGAGAACTCTCTGGGGCCAACGTCCTGACTTTC. The encoded protein is CATTGELSGANVLTF. The V and J genes are TRBV30 and TRBJ2-6; possible D gene TRBD1, 5 bases. The CDR3 extends over 15 amino acids. Germline assignment: CDR1 GTSNPN and CDR2 SVGIG (reference sequence). The ends were cut back, 8 bases at V and 0 bases at J, with 14 bases in the middle. Full variable domain (remainder filled in from reference TRBV30 and TRBJ2-6): SQTIHQWPATLVQPVGSPLSLECTVEGTSNPNLYWYRQAAGRGLQLLFYSVGIGQISSEVPQNLSASRPQDRQFILSSKKLLLSDSGFYLCATTGELSGANVLTFGAGSRLTVL.

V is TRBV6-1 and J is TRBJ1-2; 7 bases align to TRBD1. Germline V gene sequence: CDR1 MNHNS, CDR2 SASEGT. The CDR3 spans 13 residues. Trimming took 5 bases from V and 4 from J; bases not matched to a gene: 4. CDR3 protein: CASSQGGGYGYTF. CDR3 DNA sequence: TGTGCCAGCAGTCAGGGGGGAGGCTATGGCTACACCTTC.

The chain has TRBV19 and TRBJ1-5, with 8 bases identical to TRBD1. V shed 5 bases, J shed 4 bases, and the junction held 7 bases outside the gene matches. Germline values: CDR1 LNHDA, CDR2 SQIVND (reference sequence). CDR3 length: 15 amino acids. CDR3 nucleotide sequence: TGTGCCAGTAGTGCCATCCGGACAGGGAATCAGCCCCAGCATTTT. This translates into CASSAIRTGNQPQHF. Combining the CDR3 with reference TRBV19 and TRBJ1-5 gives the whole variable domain DGGITQSPKYLFRKEGQNVTLSCEQNLNHDAMYWYRQDPGQGLRLIYYSQIVNDFQKGDIAEGYSVSREKKESFPLTVTSAQKNPTAFYLCASSAIRTGNQPQHFGDGTRLSIL.

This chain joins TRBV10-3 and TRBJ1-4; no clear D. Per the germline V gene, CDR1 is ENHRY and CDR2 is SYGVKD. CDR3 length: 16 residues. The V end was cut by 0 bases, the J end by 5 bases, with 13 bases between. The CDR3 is CAISESAQRANEKLFF. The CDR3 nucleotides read TGTGCCATCAGTGAGTCCGCACAGAGAGCAAATGAAAAACTGTTTTTT.

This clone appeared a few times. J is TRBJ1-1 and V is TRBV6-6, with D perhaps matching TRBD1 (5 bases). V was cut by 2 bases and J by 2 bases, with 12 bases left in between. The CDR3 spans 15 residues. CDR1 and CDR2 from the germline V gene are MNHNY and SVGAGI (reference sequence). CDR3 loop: CASSYRGLLNTEAFF. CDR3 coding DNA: TGTGCCAGCAGTTACAGGGGCCTTCTAAACACTGAAGCTTTCTTT.

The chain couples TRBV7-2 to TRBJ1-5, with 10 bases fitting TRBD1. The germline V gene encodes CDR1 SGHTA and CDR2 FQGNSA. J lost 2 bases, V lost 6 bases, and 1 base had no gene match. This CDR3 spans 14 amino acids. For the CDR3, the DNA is TGTGCCAGCAGAGGGACAGGGGGCAATCAGCCCCAGCATTTT. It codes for CASRGTGGNQPQHF.

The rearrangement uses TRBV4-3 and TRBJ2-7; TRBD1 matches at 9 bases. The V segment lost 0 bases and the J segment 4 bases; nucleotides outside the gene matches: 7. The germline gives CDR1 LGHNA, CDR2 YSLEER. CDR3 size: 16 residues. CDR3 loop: CASSQDMGTGSYEQYF. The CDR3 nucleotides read TGCGCCAGCAGCCAAGATATGGGGACAGGGAGTTACGAGCAGTACTTC.

CDR3: CASTGEMGGNYEQYF. The DNA for the CDR3 is TGTGCCAGCACGGGGGAGATGGGAGGGAACTACGAGCAGTACTTC. This sequence joins TRBV6-6 and TRBJ2-7; 7 bases are a match to TRBD2. V was pared by 7 bases and J by 3 bases, with 12 bases of the junction left unmatched. Germline values: CDR1 MNHNY, CDR2 SVGAGI (reference sequence). The CDR3 is 15 amino acids.

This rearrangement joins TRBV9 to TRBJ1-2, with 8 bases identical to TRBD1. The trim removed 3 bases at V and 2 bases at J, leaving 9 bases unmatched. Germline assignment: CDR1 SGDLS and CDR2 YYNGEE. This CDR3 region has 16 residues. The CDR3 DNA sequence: TGTGCCAGCAGCGGGGCCTCAGGGGGCTCGAACTATGGCTACACCTTC. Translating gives CASSGASGGSNYGYTF.

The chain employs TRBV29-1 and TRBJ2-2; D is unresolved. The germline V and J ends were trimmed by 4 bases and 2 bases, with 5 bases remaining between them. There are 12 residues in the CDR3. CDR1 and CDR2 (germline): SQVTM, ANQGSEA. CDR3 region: CSVGLNTGELFF. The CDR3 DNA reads TGCAGCGTTGGACTCAACACCGGGGAGCTGTTTTTT.

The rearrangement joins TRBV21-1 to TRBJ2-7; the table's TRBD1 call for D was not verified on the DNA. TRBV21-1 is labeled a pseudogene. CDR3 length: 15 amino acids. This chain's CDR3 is CASSNQGDRVNEQYF. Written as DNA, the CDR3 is TGTGCCAGCAGCAACCAGGGGGACAGGGTGAATGAGCAGTACTTC.

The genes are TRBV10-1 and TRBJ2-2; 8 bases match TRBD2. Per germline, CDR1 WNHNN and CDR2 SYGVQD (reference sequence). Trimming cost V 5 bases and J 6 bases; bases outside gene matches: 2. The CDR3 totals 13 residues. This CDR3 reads CASSRLASGELFF. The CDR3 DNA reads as TGCGCCAGCAGTAGACTAGCGTCCGGGGAGCTGTTTTTT.